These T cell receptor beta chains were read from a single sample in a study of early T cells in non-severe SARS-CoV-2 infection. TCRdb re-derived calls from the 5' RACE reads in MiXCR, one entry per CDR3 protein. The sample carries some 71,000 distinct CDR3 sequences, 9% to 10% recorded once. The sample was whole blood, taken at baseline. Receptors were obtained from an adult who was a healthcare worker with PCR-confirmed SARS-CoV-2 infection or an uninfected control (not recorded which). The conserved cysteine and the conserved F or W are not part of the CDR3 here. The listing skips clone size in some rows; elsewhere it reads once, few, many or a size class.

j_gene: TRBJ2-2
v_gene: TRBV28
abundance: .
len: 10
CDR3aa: ASDRSTGELF

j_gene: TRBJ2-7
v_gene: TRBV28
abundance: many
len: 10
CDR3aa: ASSSTLYEQY

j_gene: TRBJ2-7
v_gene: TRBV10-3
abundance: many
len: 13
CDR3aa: AIGLGSGDGGEQY

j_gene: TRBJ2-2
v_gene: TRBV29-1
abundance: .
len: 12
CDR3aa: SVERTATTGELF

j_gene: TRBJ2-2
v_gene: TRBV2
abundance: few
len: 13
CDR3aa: ASRAGGYDTGELF

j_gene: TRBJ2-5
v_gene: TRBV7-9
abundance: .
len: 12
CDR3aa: ASSRTTGKETQY

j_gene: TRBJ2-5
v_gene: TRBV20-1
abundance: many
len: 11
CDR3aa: SARASGWETQY

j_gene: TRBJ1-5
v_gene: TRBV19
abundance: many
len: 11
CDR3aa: ASTTYGNQPQH

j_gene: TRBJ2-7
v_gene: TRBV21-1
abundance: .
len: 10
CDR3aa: ASSKVSGKRD

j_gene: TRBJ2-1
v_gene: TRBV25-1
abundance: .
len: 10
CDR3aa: ASSVAYNEQF

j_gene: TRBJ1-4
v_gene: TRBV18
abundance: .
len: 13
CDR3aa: ASSPRGSTNEKLF